Each of the 29 T cell receptor beta chains below was sequenced from the same sample in a study of kidney transplant recipient with SARS-CoV-2 infection. TCRdb processed the reads anew with MiXCR; each CDR3 protein has one entry. The sample has 200,000 to 300,000 distinct CDR3 sequences, 25% to 35% seen once. Sequencing was performed on a blood sample, taken at baseline and on roughly day 110 from a kidney transplant recipient. These receptors were taken from a male patient younger than 45 who had COVID-19 and was a kidney transplant recipient. Some T cells may be the graft donor's.

This clonotype was detected ten times or more. The chain combines TRBV3-1 with TRBJ2-5; D unresolved. The CDR3 is 17 residues long. Germline assignment: CDR1 LGHDT and CDR2 YNNKEL (reference sequence). Trimming left V 5 bases short and J 5 bases short, with 24 bases between. The CDR3 reads CASSRCTPISFSETQYF. The CDR3 nucleotides are TGTGCCAGCAGCAGGTGCACTCCCATTTCTTTCTCTGAGACCCAGTACTTC.

The gene calls are TRBV30 and TRBJ1-1; D gene unclear. Trimming pared 3 bases from V and 6 bases from J, leaving 14 bases between. The CDR3 extends over 13 amino acids. Germline lookup yields CDR1 GTSNPN and CDR2 SVGIG (reference sequence). CDR3 loop: CAWSLQRFSEAFF. The CDR3 DNA reads TGTGCCTGGAGCCTGCAGAGGTTCTCTGAAGCTTTCTTT.

This clonotype was detected many times. The chain links TRBV29-1 to TRBJ1-1, with 8 positions matching TRBD1. The CDR3 length is 13 residues. V trimming: 5 bases; J trimming: 5 bases; junction bases outside the gene matches: 7. The germline V gene has CDR1 SQVTM and CDR2 ANQGSEA. DNA for the CDR3: TGCAGCGTTCCTTTGACAGGGGTGACTGAAGCTTTCTTT. Amino acid sequence: CSVPLTGVTEAFF. Based on the CDR3 plus reference TRBV29-1 and TRBJ1-1, the full variable domain is SAVISQKPSRDICQRGTSLTIQCQVDSQVTMMFWYRQQPGQSLTLIATANQGSEATYESGFVIDKFPISRPNLTFSTLTVSNMSPEDSSIYLCSVPLTGVTEAFFGQGTRLTVV.

Ten or more counts support this clonotype. The rearrangement links TRBV28 to TRBJ2-7; 7 bases are shared with TRBD1. The germline gives CDR1 MDHEN, CDR2 SYDVKM. The CDR3 length is 13 residues. With V trimmed by 5 bases and J by 5 bases, 6 bases remained unmatched. The CDR3 DNA sequence: TGTGCCAGCAGTCCGGGGACAGTCCACGAGCAGTACTTC. It specifies CASSPGTVHEQYF.

As concerns this clonotype: Since a much larger clone is just one base distant, this may be a read error. The CDR3 carries no conserved terminal phenylalanine or tryptophan, so it likely arises from a read error. The J gene is TRBJ2-7, the V gene TRBV20-1; D may correspond to TRBD1 or TRBD2 (5 bases each). Germline V CDR1 and CDR2: DFQATT, SNEGSKA (reference sequence). This CDR3 has 13 amino acids. The V and J ends lost 3 bases and 1 base respectively, with 10 bases between them. The CDR3 region has the DNA TGCAGTGCTAGGGCCGAGGGGTCCTACGAGCAGTACCTC. As protein: CSARAEGSYEQYL.

About this clonotype: This sequence may be a read error, since a much larger clone differs from it by one base. The chain carries TRBV6-5 and TRBJ1-5; D not certain. The CDR3 consists of 13 residues. The germline V gene encodes CDR1 MNHEY and CDR2 SVGAGI. The CDR3 spells CANSPLSWQPQHF. CDR3 nucleotides: TGTGCCAACAGTCCGCTAAGTTGGCAGCCCCAGCATTTT.

In regard to this clonotype: Relative to the germline gene, one junction end is altered; a read error may explain this. The rearrangement uses TRBV6-1 and TRBJ1-2; D remains unclear. The V gene's germline CDR1 is MNHNS and CDR2 SASEGT. CDR3 length: 17 amino acids. The CDR3 spells CAGSHRLGGRKTYGYTF. For the CDR3, the DNA is TGTGCCGGCAGTCATCGCCTAGGTGGGAGAAAGACCTATGGCTACACCTTC.

A remark on this clonotype: A clone one base away is much larger, so this may be a read error. Lacking the conserved final phenylalanine or tryptophan, this CDR3 likely reflects a read error. The rearrangement links TRBV6-1 to TRBJ1-2, with unresolved D. Germline CDR1 MNHNS, CDR2 SASEGT. This CDR3 is built from 17 residues. Deletions cut 4 bases from V and 4 bases from J, with 22 bases between. The CDR3 sequence is CASSGNTECRKTYGYTL. The CDR3 DNA reads as TGTGCCAGCAGTGGAAATACGGAATGTAGAAAGACCTATGGCTACACCCTC.

This clonotype was picked up many times. This chain uses TRBV20-1 with TRBJ2-7, with TRBD2 matching 7 bases. Germline values: CDR1 DFQATT, CDR2 SNEGSKA (reference sequence). The ends lost 6 bases at V and 2 bases at J; junction bases unmatched: 7. The CDR3 spans 13 residues. The CDR3 sequence is CSAPPAGTYEQYF. DNA for the CDR3: TGCAGTGCCCCCCCAGCGGGGACCTACGAGCAGTACTTC.

This clonotype was seen repeatedly, ten times or more. The J gene is TRBJ1-2, the V gene TRBV7-4; D is unresolved. From germline, CDR1 is SGHVT and CDR2 SQSDAQ. The length of the CDR3 is 17 residues. Trimming removed 5 bases from V and 4 bases from J, with 23 bases in between. In DNA, the CDR3 is TGTGCCAGCAGCCGGCCGCTTTCAGCTCGAAAGACCTATGGCTACACCTTC. Translation gives CASSRPLSARKTYGYTF. Drawing the rest from reference TRBV7-4 and TRBJ1-2, the complete variable domain is GAGVSQSPRYKVAKRGRDVALRCDSISGHVTLYWYRQTLGQGSEVLTYSQSDAQRDKSGRPSGRFSAERPERSVSTLKIQRTEQGDSAVYLCASSRPLSARKTYGYTFGSGTRLTVV.

The chain uses TRBV12-2 and TRBJ1-2. TRBV12-2 is flagged as a pseudogene. This CDR3 comprises 17 residues. CDR3 DNA: TGTGCAAGTCGCCCCATTCGGACTCCACGAAAGACCTATGGCTACACCTTC. Its translation: CASRPIRTPRKTYGYTF.

About this clonotype: This sequence may be a read error, since a much larger clone differs from it by one base. Since the CDR3 does not end with the conserved phenylalanine or tryptophan, this likely comes from a read error. J is TRBJ2-3 and V is TRBV5-4; D is uncertain. The CDR3 is made up of 14 amino acids. Germline V gene data show CDR1 as SGHNT and CDR2 as YYREEE (reference sequence). The V end lost 4 bases, the J end lost 2 bases, and 11 bases lay between the germline ends. CDR3 sequence (DNA): TGTGCCAGCAGCGCAGATTCCTACACAGATACGCAGTATTAT. Protein sequence: CASSADSYTDTQYY.

This clonotype showed up many times. The genes are TRBV7-2 and TRBJ2-2; 8 bases line up with TRBD1. The V and J ends lost 5 bases and 2 bases, in that order; junction bases with no gene match: 4. The CDR3 is 15 residues long. CDR1 is SGHTA, CDR2 FQGNSA, per germline. The CDR3 DNA sequence: TGTGCCAGCAGCATAGGACAGGGTAACACCGGGGAGCTGTTTTTT. Residues: CASSIGQGNTGELFF.

This clonotype was seen repeatedly, ten times or more. The chain is built from TRBV29-1 and TRBJ1-3; possibly TRBD1 for D (5 bases). The V end lost 5 bases, the J end lost 3 bases, and 11 bases lay between the germline ends. In germline, CDR1 is SQVTM, CDR2 ANQGSEA. The CDR3 is 13 amino acids. This CDR3 is CSVQGASGNTIYF. The CDR3 DNA sequence: TGCAGCGTTCAGGGAGCCAGTGGAAACACCATATATTTT.

Of note for this clonotype: Being one base from a much bigger clone, this may be a read error. This rearrangement joins TRBV10-3 to TRBJ1-2; D remains unclear. The length of the CDR3 is 14 residues. Per germline, CDR1 ENHRY and CDR2 SYGVKD. The CDR3 nucleotides read TGTGCCATCAGTGAGTCGACGACTAACTGTGGCTACACCTTC. Protein product: CAISESTTNCGYTF.

In this sample, this clonotype turned up once. A read error may explain this, as a much larger clone is one base away. This chain joins TRBV10-3 and TRBJ1-3; D gene ambiguous. This CDR3 is built from 15 residues. V was cut by 4 bases and J by 2 bases, with 12 bases left in between. The germline V gene encodes CDR1 ENHRY and CDR2 SYGVKD. The CDR3 DNA is TGTGCCATCAGTGCGTCGTCGGGGACTGGAAACACCATATATTTT. It translates to CAISASSGTGNTIYF.

Comments on this clonotype: This may arise from a read error, as a much more abundant clone is one base away. The gene calls are TRBV20-1 and TRBJ2-5, with TRBD2 matching 13 bases. The CDR3 runs 16 residues. From germline, CDR1 is DFQATT and CDR2 SNEGSKA (reference sequence). The CDR3 here is CNAVPGTSGIGETQYF. CDR3 coding DNA: TGCAATGCCGTACCCGGGACTAGCGGGATTGGAGAGACCCAGTACTTC.

The chain joins TRBV3-1 to TRBJ2-5; D unclear. Deletions cut 5 bases from V and 5 bases from J, with 24 bases between. The germline CDR1 and CDR2 sequences are LGHDT and YNNKEL (reference sequence). CDR3 length equals 17 residues. The chain's CDR3 is CASSIAHLIPFSETQYF. For the CDR3, the DNA is TGTGCCAGCAGCATAGCCCATCTCATTCCTTTCTCTGAGACCCAGTACTTC.

This clonotype was detected ten times or more. This chain links TRBV6-5 with TRBJ1-5; 7 bases map to TRBD1. This CDR3 is built from 14 residues. Germline-derived CDR1 and CDR2 are MNHEY and SVGAGI. The V and J ends lost 7 bases and 7 bases, in that order; junction bases with no gene match: 10. CDR3 protein: CASTPEGARQPQHF. The CDR3 nucleotides are TGTGCCAGCACCCCGGAGGGGGCTAGGCAGCCCCAGCATTTT.

This clonotype was seen only a few times. This chain connects TRBV20-1 to TRBJ2-7; 7 positions match TRBD2. The CDR3 loop spans 13 amino acids. Germline CDR1 is DFQATT and CDR2 is SNEGSKA (reference sequence). The V segment lost 0 bases and the J segment 4 bases; nucleotides outside the gene matches: 3. The CDR3 loop reads CSARDPGGYEQYF. DNA for the CDR3: TGCAGTGCTAGAGACCCCGGGGGGTACGAGCAGTACTTC.

This clonotype was seen repeatedly, ten times or more. V is TRBV12-3 or TRBV12-4 and J is TRBJ1-2, with D unclear. V was clipped by 5 bases and J by 4 bases, with 23 bases between them. CDR3 length: 17 residues. CDR3 residues: CASSRRYSFRKTYGYTF. In nucleotides, the CDR3 is TGTGCCAGCAGTAGGCGTTACAGCTTCCGAAAGACCTATGGCTACACCTTC.

This clonotype was detected many times. The chain uses TRBV6-1 and TRBJ1-5; D is unresolved. Trimming removed 1 base from V and 6 bases from J, with 16 bases in between. Germline V lookup: CDR1 MNHNS, CDR2 SASEGT. The CDR3 consists of 16 residues. The CDR3, as DNA: TGTGCCAGCAGTGAAGGAGCGGGTAAAGGTGGTCAGCCCCAGCATTTT. Its translation is CASSEGAGKGGQPQHF.

This clonotype was counted many times. V is TRBV19 and J is TRBJ2-3; the match to TRBD1 covers 8 bases. The CDR3 covers 14 residues. The germline gives CDR1 LNHDA, CDR2 SQIVND (reference sequence). The J segment lost 3 bases and the V segment lost 7 bases, leaving 6 bases of the junction unmatched. This CDR3 reads CASMDRALTDTQYF. In DNA, the CDR3 is TGTGCCAGTATGGACAGGGCATTAACAGATACGCAGTATTTT.

The chain links TRBV19 to TRBJ2-6; D is ambiguous. CDR1 is LNHDA and CDR2 is SQIVND in the germline V gene (reference sequence). The CDR3 spans 12 residues. Between the trimmed V and J ends, which lost 3 bases and 15 bases, there was a span of 12 bases. CDR3 residues: CASSIIESGLTF. The CDR3, as DNA: TGTGCCAGTAGTATTATTGAATCGGGCCTGACTTTC. Drawing the rest from reference TRBV19 and TRBJ2-6, the complete variable domain is DGGITQSPKYLFRKEGQNVTLSCEQNLNHDAMYWYRQDPGQGLRLIYYSQIVNDFQKGDIAEGYSVSREKKESFPLTVTSAQKNPTAFYLCASSIIESGLTFGAGSRLTVL.

This clonotype was observed at least ten times. The rearrangement links TRBV6-6 to TRBJ2-1, with D hard to call. The germline V gene has CDR1 MNHNY and CDR2 SVGAGI (reference sequence). Deletions cut 5 bases from V and 6 bases from J, with 8 bases between. The CDR3 totals 12 residues. For the CDR3, the DNA is TGTGCCAGCAGTACGGCCTTCAATGAGCAGTTCTTC. Its protein product is CASSTAFNEQFF.

For this clonotype: This may be a read error, as it is one base from a much larger clone. The chain carries TRBV3-1 and TRBJ1-2; D gene ambiguous. Trimming took 5 bases from V and 4 from J, leaving 23 bases between them. CDR1 is LGHDT, CDR2 YNNKEL, per germline (reference sequence). This CDR3 is 17 amino acids long. CDR3 sequence reads: CASSYNSTLRKAYGYTF. CDR3 bases: TGTGCCAGCAGCTATAACTCCACCCTTCGAAAGGCCTATGGCTACACCTTC.

This clonotype was picked up many times. The V and J genes are TRBV7-6 and TRBJ1-4; D not resolved. This CDR3 contains 16 residues. V lost 1 base and J 2 bases, leaving 11 bases between the germline ends. Germline CDR1 is SGHVS and CDR2 is FNYEAQ. This chain's CDR3 is CASSLEGAGTNEKLFF. CDR3 in DNA: TGTGCCAGCAGCTTAGAAGGAGCGGGGACTAATGAAAAACTGTTTTTT.

CDR3 amino acids: CASSRRSVVRKTHGYTF. CDR3 DNA: TGTGCCAGCAGCCGTCGTTCGGTCGTTAGAAAGACCCATGGCTACACCTTC. The gene calls are TRBV16 and TRBJ1-2, with D hard to call. The germline V and J ends were trimmed by 4 bases and 6 bases, with 24 bases remaining between them. This CDR3 is built from 17 residues. Germline values: CDR1 KGHSY, CDR2 FQNENV.

Only a few counts were recorded for this clonotype. The V and J genes are TRBV20-1 and TRBJ1-2; D unclear. From germline, CDR1 is DFQATT and CDR2 SNEGSKA (reference sequence). Trimming pared 5 bases from V and 4 bases from J, leaving 23 bases between. This CDR3 has 16 residues. Written as DNA, the CDR3 is TGCAGTGCTCCAATGTGGCTGTTTCGAAAGACCTATGGCTACACCTTC. It translates to CSAPMWLFRKTYGYTF.